The entry that follows covers one T cell receptor (beta chain) sequence. Antigen specificity is unknown. This sample was included in a study of memory CD4+ T cells and cytomegalovirus serostatus. Study findings and constraints: A US-trained random forest predicted CMV serostatus with median AUC roughly 0.9. 67 of 164 known CMV-associated TCRbeta sequences appeared in CD4+ memory.

The germline V gene encodes CDR1 SGHNT and CDR2 YENEEA. The CDR3 runs to 13 residues. J gave up 4 bases and V 5 bases, and 4 bases lay outside the gene matches. TCRdb keeps only in-frame clones here, not all; method: immunoSEQ multiplex PCR. The sample has tens of thousands of clones; 76% are singletons. Single viable CD3+CD4+CD8-CD45RO+ cells were sorted as the memory CD4+ T cells. The sequence was obtained from an adult in good health and CMV-seronegative. Source material: memory CD4+ T cells from blood. The gene calls are TRBV11-3 and TRBJ1-1, with 7 bases aligning to TRBD1. The CDR3 sequence: CASSKTGATEAFF. Here the CDR3 DNA reads TGTGCCAGCAGCAAAACAGGGGCCACTGAAGCTTTCTTT.